Here is one T cell receptor (beta chain) with its context. The target antigen is unknown. The sample comes from a study of T cell clones after liver transplantation. Whole-study findings and limits: A larger donor-reactive than third-party decline suggested partial antigen-specific deletion.

CDR3 length equals 14 residues. Trimming cost V 3 bases and J 4 bases, with 12 bases left between them. Germline V gene data show CDR1 as LNHNV and CDR2 as YYDKDF (reference sequence). Produced via immunoSEQ multiplex PCR; TCRdb's table is partial and in-frame only. The sample lists some 120,000 clones; just over 90% were seen once. This specimen consisted of CD4+ T cells from blood, obtained 12 months after liver transplant. This sequence was found in a human patient who received a liver transplant. A subset of T cells may come from the graft donor. This chain uses TRBV15 with TRBJ2-5, with D perhaps matching TRBD1 or TRBD2 (5 bases each). CDR3 in DNA: TGTGCCACCAGCAGGGGACCCGTAGTAGAGACCCAGTACTTC. Protein sequence: CATSRGPVVETQYF.